This T cell receptor beta chain originates from a study of blood T cell repertoires in COVID-19. At the level of the study: Acute-phase and convalescent COVID-19 samples originated in the United States, Italy and Spain.

From germline, CDR1 is LNHNV and CDR2 YYDKDF (reference sequence). Trimming removed 3 bases from V and 5 bases from J; junction bases left unmatched: 5. The CDR3 loop spans 14 amino acids. The assay was immunoSEQ multiplex PCR, and TCRdb's table has in-frame clones only and misses some. The sample shows 250,000 to 300,000 clones, just over 85% of them seen only once. In terms of age and location, participants ranged from roughly 18 to 89 years and lived in around 22 US areas. Grouping used clinical history reported by participants in a survey and questionnaire. The material sequenced was PBMCs or T cells enriched from blood (not recorded which). The rearrangement joins TRBV15 to TRBJ2-7; 9 bases align to TRBD2. This clonotype was sampled from a man aged 18-30 years who had recovered from COVID-19. The DNA of the CDR3 is TGTGCCACCAGCAGTAGCGGGAGCCCTCACGAGCAGTACTTC. It yields the protein CATSSSGSPHEQYF.